These 3 T cell receptor beta chains were all obtained from the same sample, sequenced in a study of T cells after yellow fever vaccination. TCRdb re-analysed the 5' RACE reads in MiXCR, keeping a single row per CDR3 protein. The sample contains approximately 330,000 distinct CDR3 sequences, over 4% of which appear only once. The sample consisted of PBMCs, taken 5 days after the yellow fever booster vaccination. These receptors all come from a man in his late teens or twenties who received the YFV17D yellow fever vaccine.

The chain employs TRBV12-3 or TRBV12-4 and TRBJ1-5; D remains unclear. V lost 1 base and J 3 bases, leaving 10 bases between the germline ends. The CDR3 extends over 15 amino acids. The chain's CDR3 is CASSLGGSVNQPQHF. The CDR3 DNA reads as TGTGCCAGCAGTTTAGGGGGTTCGGTCAATCAGCCCCAGCATTTT.

This clonotype was counted many times. V is TRBV25-1 and J is TRBJ1-4; TRBD1 is a possible D gene (5 bases). Germline-derived CDR1 and CDR2 are MGHDK and SYGVNS. This CDR3 spans 13 amino acids. The germline V and J ends were trimmed by 4 bases and 10 bases, with 13 bases remaining between them. In DNA, the CDR3 is TGTGCCAGCAGTGCCCAGGGAGAAGGAAAACTGTTTTTT. Residues: CASSAQGEGKLFF.

The V and J genes are TRBV7-2 and TRBJ2-5; TRBD1 aligns across 7 bases. The CDR3 has 14 amino acids. Trimming at V came to 6 bases and at J to 5 bases, leaving 9 bases not matched to a gene. Germline lookup yields CDR1 SGHTA and CDR2 FQGNSA. The CDR3 here is CASSFNRGSETQYF. The CDR3 DNA reads TGTGCCAGCAGTTTTAACAGGGGTTCGGAGACCCAGTACTTC.